A single sample gave rise to the 25 T cell receptor beta chains below, sequenced in a study of cytomegalovirus exposure and HLA in healthy donors. Using immunoSEQ multiplex PCR, the repertoire was profiled, and TCRdb retains in-frame clones only, with some absent. The table has around 300,000 clones, 80% to 90% seen once. Sample: PBMCs. The receptors were gathered from a woman younger than 30 in good health and CMV-seronegative.

This clone was seen just once. The V call is TRBV29-1, the J call TRBJ1-2; D might be TRBD1 (6 bases). CDR1 and CDR2 from the germline V gene are SQVTM and ANQGSEA. This CDR3 has 19 residues. Trimming cost V 0 bases and J 0 bases, with 23 bases left between them. CDR3 nucleotides: TGCAGCGTTGAAGAGGGGGTGCCAGGGGTTGTTTTAGCTAACTATGGCTACACCTTC. This encodes CSVEEGVPGVVLANYGYTF. Full variable domain (outside the CDR3, taken from reference TRBV29-1 and TRBJ1-2): SAVISQKPSRDICQRGTSLTIQCQVDSQVTMMFWYRQQPGQSLTLIATANQGSEATYESGFVIDKFPISRPNLTFSTLTVSNMSPEDSSIYLCSVEEGVPGVVLANYGYTFGSGTRLTVV.

The chain employs TRBV10-3 and TRBJ2-2, with 9 bases fitting TRBD1. Trimming removed 5 bases from V and 6 bases from J; junction bases left unmatched: 4. Germline loops: CDR1 ENHRY, CDR2 SYGVKD. CDR3 size: 14 residues. CDR3 loop: CAISRQGGSGELFF. CDR3 nucleotide sequence: TGTGCCATCAGTCGACAGGGGGGCTCCGGGGAGCTGTTTTTT.

This clone was seen just once. The V call is TRBV6-5, the J call TRBJ2-5; D gene uncertain. In germline, CDR1 is MNHEY, CDR2 SVGAGI. This CDR3 spans 16 amino acids. Trimming took 0 bases from V and 5 from J, leaving 16 bases between them. CDR3 in amino acids: CASSYSRQPRPETQYF. The CDR3 region has the DNA TGTGCCAGCAGTTACTCGCGGCAGCCGCGTCCGGAGACCCAGTACTTC.

About this clone: In the same sample, other DNA sequences code for this CDR3. The chain has TRBV5-1 and TRBJ1-2; 7 bases match TRBD1. The CDR3 runs to 13 residues. Germline V gene lookup returns CDR1 SGHRS and CDR2 YFSETQ. Trimming at V came to 7 bases and at J to 6 bases, leaving 9 bases not matched to a gene. CDR3 DNA: TGCGCCAGCCGCCCTCCAGGGGGACATGGCTACACCTTC. Its protein product is CASRPPGGHGYTF. The full variable domain, with the rest looked up from reference TRBV5-1 and TRBJ1-2, is KAGVTQTPRYLIKTRGQQVTLSCSPISGHRSVSWYQQTPGQGLQFLFEYFSETQRNKGNFPGRFSGRQFSNSRSEMNVSTLELGDSALYLCASRPPGGHGYTFGSGTRLTVV.

The chain uses TRBV2 and TRBJ2-1; TRBD2 matches at 7 bases. After removal of 8 bases from V and 7 bases from J, the junction contained 14 bases not matched to a gene. This CDR3 has 15 amino acids. CDR1 and CDR2 (germline): SNHLY, FYNNEI. DNA of the CDR3: TGTGCCAGCGCCCAAGGGCGCAGGGAGGGGAATGAGCAGTTCTTC. It yields the protein CASAQGRREGNEQFF.

The chain carries TRBV4-3 and TRBJ1-3, with 9 bases fitting TRBD1. CDR1 is LGHNA, CDR2 YSLEER, per germline. The ends lost 3 bases at V and 4 bases at J; junction bases unmatched: 7. CDR3 length: 16 residues. The CDR3 is CASSQDDRGYGNTIYF. CDR3 DNA sequence: TGCGCCAGCAGCCAGGATGACAGGGGGTACGGAAACACCATATATTTT.

The V call is TRBV29-1, the J call TRBJ1-2, with TRBD1 identical over 8 bases. This CDR3 is 13 amino acids long. V shed 7 bases, J shed 4 bases, and the junction held 8 bases outside the gene matches. The germline V gene encodes CDR1 SQVTM and CDR2 ANQGSEA. CDR3 residues: CSAVWQGAYGYTF. Written as DNA, the CDR3 is TGCAGCGCCGTATGGCAGGGGGCCTATGGCTACACCTTC.

This clone was seen just once. In nucleotides, the CDR3 is TGTGCCTGGAGTGTGTCCAGGGGAGGAAACACCATATATTTT. Its protein product is CAWSVSRGGNTIYF. The V gene is TRBV30, the J gene TRBJ1-3; a possible D gene is TRBD1 (6 bases). Trimming left V 0 bases short and J 4 bases short, with 10 bases between. The germline V gene has CDR1 GTSNPN and CDR2 SVGIG (reference sequence). The CDR3 totals 14 residues.

This chain links TRBV9 with TRBJ2-3; D unclear. V gave up 1 base and J gave up 0 bases, with 12 bases separating them. The germline V gene encodes CDR1 SGDLS and CDR2 YYNGEE. The CDR3 is made up of 16 amino acids. The CDR3, as DNA: TGTGCCAGCAGCGTATCTCCTAACCTTAGCACAGATACGCAGTATTTT. Its protein is CASSVSPNLSTDTQYF.

CDR3 region: CASSPAGAGYGYTF. Written as DNA, the CDR3 is TGTGCCAGCAGCCCTGCGGGGGCTGGCTATGGCTACACCTTC. This chain joins TRBV13 and TRBJ1-2, with D perhaps matching TRBD1 (6 bases). V dropped 5 bases and J dropped 4 bases, with 14 bases sitting between them. CDR3 length: 14 amino acids. Germline V lookup: CDR1 PRHDT, CDR2 FYEKMQ (reference sequence).

This clone has only one observation. V is TRBV30 and J is TRBJ1-1, with D maybe TRBD1 (5 bases). Trimming removed 0 bases at V and 4 bases at J, with 15 bases between. This CDR3 contains 15 residues. Germline assignment: CDR1 GTSNPN and CDR2 SVGIG (reference sequence). CDR3: CAWSVLGVGGTEAFF. CDR3 in DNA: TGTGCCTGGAGTGTTCTCGGGGTCGGGGGCACTGAAGCTTTCTTT.

This clone was detected once. The chain recombines TRBV30 with TRBJ2-2; a weak D match, TRBD2 (7 bases). This CDR3 is 14 amino acids long. CDR1 is GTSNPN, CDR2 SVGIG, per germline (reference sequence). Trimming took 6 bases from V and 5 from J, leaving 16 bases between them. The CDR3: CACPVGGRTGELFF. Here the CDR3 DNA reads TGTGCCTGTCCGGTCGGGGGGCGAACCGGGGAGCTGTTTTTT.

The V gene is TRBV11-3, the J gene TRBJ1-1; TRBD1 matches 9 bases. J was trimmed by 1 base and V by 5 bases; bases with no gene match: 8. The CDR3 is 16 residues long. Germline V gene sequence: CDR1 SGHNT, CDR2 YENEEA. The DNA of the CDR3 is TGTGCCAGCAGCCCGGAGTGGGGACAGGGGAACACTGAAGCTTTCTTT. Encoded protein: CASSPEWGQGNTEAFF.

The rearrangement joins TRBV9 to TRBJ2-2, with D tentatively TRBD1 (5 bases). CDR3 length equals 15 residues. V was pared by 2 bases and J by 4 bases, with 12 bases between. Germline CDR1 and CDR2: SGDLS and YYNGEE. CDR3 DNA sequence: TGTGCCAGCAGCGTTGACAGCTTTTCCACCGGGGAGCTGTTTTTT. Protein sequence: CASSVDSFSTGELFF.

The chain couples TRBV4-3 to TRBJ2-1, with D perhaps matching TRBD2 (5 bases). With 5 bases removed from V and 0 bases from J, the gap between germline ends came to 11 bases. The CDR3 is 15 amino acids. Germline V gene data show CDR1 as LGHNA and CDR2 as YSLEER. CDR3 bases: TGCGCCAGCAGCTTCGGGCTAGCCTCCTACAATGAGCAGTTCTTC. This gives the protein CASSFGLASYNEQFF.

The gene calls are TRBV5-1 and TRBJ2-7; D might be TRBD2 (6 bases). This CDR3 has 14 amino acids. Germline CDR1 is SGHRS and CDR2 is YFSETQ. The V and J ends lost 5 bases and 6 bases respectively, with 18 bases between them. The CDR3 DNA reads TGCGCCAGCAGTTGGGTGGGGAGGCGTGGCGAGCAGTACTTC. Its translation is CASSWVGRRGEQYF. Based on the CDR3 plus reference TRBV5-1 and TRBJ2-7, the full variable domain is KAGVTQTPRYLIKTRGQQVTLSCSPISGHRSVSWYQQTPGQGLQFLFEYFSETQRNKGNFPGRFSGRQFSNSRSEMNVSTLELGDSALYLCASSWVGRRGEQYFGPGTRLTVT.

The rearrangement links TRBV30 to TRBJ1-1; 7 bases are shared with TRBD1. After removal of 3 bases from V and 4 bases from J, the junction contained 5 bases not matched to a gene. There are 13 residues in the CDR3. Germline V CDR1 and CDR2: GTSNPN, SVGIG (reference sequence). The CDR3 DNA follows: TGTGCCTGGAGGAATCAGGGGGGCACTGAAGCTTTCTTT. Its translation: CAWRNQGGTEAFF.

This clone was seen more than once but under ten times. This chain joins TRBV25-1 and TRBJ2-3; tentative D call: TRBD1 (6 bases). V dropped 1 base and J dropped 2 bases, with 10 bases sitting between them. CDR3 length: 15 residues. Germline CDR1 MGHDK, CDR2 SYGVNS. The CDR3 DNA reads TGTGCCAGCAGTGAATCCAGGGGACACACAGATACGCAGTATTTT. It yields the protein CASSESRGHTDTQYF.

V is TRBV7-8 and J is TRBJ1-5, with a possible D match to TRBD1 (5 bases). The CDR3 spans 16 residues. With 5 bases removed from V and 3 bases from J, the gap between germline ends came to 17 bases. The germline V gene has CDR1 SGHVS and CDR2 FQNEAQ. The CDR3 DNA is TGTGCCAGCAGCGCCGTGGACACACGGAACAATCAGCCCCAGCATTTT. Its protein product is CASSAVDTRNNQPQHF.

The chain combines TRBV7-9 with TRBJ2-1; no clear D. The CDR3 has 13 residues. Trimming took off 4 bases at V and 4 bases at J, with 8 bases between the two ends. In germline, CDR1 is SEHNR, CDR2 FQNEAQ (reference sequence). The CDR3 region has the DNA TGTGCCAGCAGCTCCCCCGGGTACAATGAGCAGTTCTTC. It translates to CASSSPGYNEQFF. Using reference TRBV7-9 and TRBJ2-1 for the parts outside the CDR3, the full variable domain is DTGVSQNPRHKITKRGQNVTFRCDPISEHNRLYWYRQTLGQGPEFLTYFQNEAQLEKSRLLSDRFSAERPKGSFSTLEIQRTEQGDSAMYLCASSSPGYNEQFFGPGTRLTVL.

This clone was seen just once. The chain employs TRBV4-3 and TRBJ2-5; 8 bases map to TRBD2. The CDR3 runs to 16 residues. The junction had 8 bases not matched to a gene; V was cut back by 0 bases and J by 5 bases. The germline V gene encodes CDR1 LGHNA and CDR2 YSLEER. The CDR3 here is CASSQDGTSGVETQYF. The CDR3 bases are TGCGCCAGCAGCCAAGATGGTACTAGCGGAGTGGAGACCCAGTACTTC.

V is TRBV5-1 and J is TRBJ2-2, with D possibly TRBD1 on 6 matching bases. The germline V gene encodes CDR1 SGHRS and CDR2 YFSETQ. The CDR3 length is 16 residues. The germline V and J ends were trimmed by 1 base and 4 bases, with 14 bases remaining between them. CDR3: CASSLRAGETTGELFF. The CDR3 DNA reads as TGCGCCAGCAGCTTGAGGGCAGGGGAAACCACCGGGGAGCTGTTTTTT.

Points on this clone: Sequence at one end of the junction differs from germline and may be a read error. The chain uses TRBV30 and TRBJ2-1; perhaps TRBD1 as D (6 bases). This CDR3 is 11 amino acids long. Germline values: CDR1 GTSNPN, CDR2 SVGIG (reference sequence). In DNA, the CDR3 is TGTGCCCGGAGCAGGGGCAATGAGCAGTTCTTC. As protein: CARSRGNEQFF.

The V gene is TRBV2, the J gene TRBJ2-1; 11 bases are a match to TRBD2. After removal of 6 bases from V and 6 bases from J, the junction contained 7 bases not matched to a gene. Germline V gives CDR1 SNHLY, CDR2 FYNNEI. The CDR3 has 15 amino acids. This CDR3 is CASRVTSGAGNEQFF. The CDR3 bases are TGTGCCAGCAGGGTGACTAGCGGGGCAGGCAATGAGCAGTTCTTC.

A single count supports this clone. V usage is TRBV25-1 and J usage is TRBJ2-7; TRBD1 aligns across 8 bases. CDR1 is MGHDK and CDR2 is SYGVNS in the germline V gene. This CDR3 is built from 16 residues. V dropped 5 bases and J dropped 2; count of bases not matched to a gene: 11. CDR3 DNA: TGTGCCAGCAGTACCACGCGGACAGGGTCCCCCTACGAGCAGTACTTC. Its translation: CASSTTRTGSPYEQYF.